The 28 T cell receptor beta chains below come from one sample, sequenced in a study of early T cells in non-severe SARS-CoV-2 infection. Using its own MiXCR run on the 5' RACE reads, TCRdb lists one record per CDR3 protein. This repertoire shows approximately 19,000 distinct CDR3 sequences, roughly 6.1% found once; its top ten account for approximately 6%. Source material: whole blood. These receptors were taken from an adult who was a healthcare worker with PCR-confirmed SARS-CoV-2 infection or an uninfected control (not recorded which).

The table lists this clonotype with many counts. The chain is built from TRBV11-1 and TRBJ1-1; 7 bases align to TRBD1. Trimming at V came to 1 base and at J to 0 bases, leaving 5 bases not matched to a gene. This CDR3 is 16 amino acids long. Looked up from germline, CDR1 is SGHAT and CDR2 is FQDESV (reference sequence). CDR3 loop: CASSLGKGAMNTEAFF. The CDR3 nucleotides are TGTGCCAGCAGCTTAGGGAAGGGGGCGATGAACACTGAAGCTTTCTTT.

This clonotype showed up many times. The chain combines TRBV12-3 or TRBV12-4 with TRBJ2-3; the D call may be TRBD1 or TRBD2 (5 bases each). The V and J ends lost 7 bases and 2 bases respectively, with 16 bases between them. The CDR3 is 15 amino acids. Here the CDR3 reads CASTKDRDHTDTQYF. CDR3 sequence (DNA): TGTGCCAGCACCAAGGACCGGGACCACACAGATACGCAGTATTTT.

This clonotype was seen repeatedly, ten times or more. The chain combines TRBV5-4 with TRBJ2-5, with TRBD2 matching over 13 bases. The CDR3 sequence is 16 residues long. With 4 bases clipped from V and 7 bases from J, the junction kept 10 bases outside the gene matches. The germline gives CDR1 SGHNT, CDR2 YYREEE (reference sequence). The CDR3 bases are TGTGCCAGCAGCCGGACTAGCGGGAGTATGAGGGGGACCCAGTACTTC. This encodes CASSRTSGSMRGTQYF.

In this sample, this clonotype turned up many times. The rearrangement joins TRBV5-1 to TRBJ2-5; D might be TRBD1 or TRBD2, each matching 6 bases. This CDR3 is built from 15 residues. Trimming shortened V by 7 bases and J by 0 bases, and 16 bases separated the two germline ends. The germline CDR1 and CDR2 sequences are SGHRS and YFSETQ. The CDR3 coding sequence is TGCGCCAGCGTGCGGGACACTATGTACCAAGAGACCCAGTACTTC. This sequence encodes CASVRDTMYQETQYF.

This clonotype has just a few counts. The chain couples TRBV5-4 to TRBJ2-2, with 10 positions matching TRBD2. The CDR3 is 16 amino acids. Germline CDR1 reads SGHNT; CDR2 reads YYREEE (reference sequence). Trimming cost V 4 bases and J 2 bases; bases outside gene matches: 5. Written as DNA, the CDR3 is TGTGCCAGCAGCCCCCGGACTAGCGGAAACACCGGGGAGCTGTTTTTT. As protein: CASSPRTSGNTGELFF.

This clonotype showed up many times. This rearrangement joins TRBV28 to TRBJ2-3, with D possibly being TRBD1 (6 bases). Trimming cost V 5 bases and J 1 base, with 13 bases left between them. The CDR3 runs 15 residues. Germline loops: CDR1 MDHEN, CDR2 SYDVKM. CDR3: CASSPTGFGTDTQYF. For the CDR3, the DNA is TGTGCCAGCAGTCCCACAGGGTTCGGCACAGATACGCAGTATTTT.

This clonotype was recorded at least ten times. CDR3 loop: CATSRDSLDRAGGYTF. CDR3 nucleotides: TGTGCCACCAGCAGAGATAGCCTTGACAGGGCTGGTGGCTACACCTTC. The V call is TRBV15, the J call TRBJ1-2; 7 nucleotides line up with TRBD1. Germline V CDR1 and CDR2: LNHNV, YYDKDF (reference sequence). V lost 0 bases to trimming and J lost 7 bases; unmatched junction nucleotides: 11. CDR3 length equals 16 residues.

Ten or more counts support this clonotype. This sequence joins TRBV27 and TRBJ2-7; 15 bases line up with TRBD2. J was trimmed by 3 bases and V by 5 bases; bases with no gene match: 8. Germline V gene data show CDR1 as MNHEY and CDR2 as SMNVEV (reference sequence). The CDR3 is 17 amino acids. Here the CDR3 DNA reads TGTGCCAGCAGTCCCCCGGGACTAGCGGGAGGTTACTACGAGCAGTACTTC. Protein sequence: CASSPPGLAGGYYEQYF.

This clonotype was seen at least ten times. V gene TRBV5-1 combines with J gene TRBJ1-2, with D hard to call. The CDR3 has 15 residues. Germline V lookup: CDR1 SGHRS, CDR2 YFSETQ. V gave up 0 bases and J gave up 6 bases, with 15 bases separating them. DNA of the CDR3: TGCGCCAGCAGCTTGGTTGCATCCAGATTAGATGGCTACACCTTC. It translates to CASSLVASRLDGYTF.

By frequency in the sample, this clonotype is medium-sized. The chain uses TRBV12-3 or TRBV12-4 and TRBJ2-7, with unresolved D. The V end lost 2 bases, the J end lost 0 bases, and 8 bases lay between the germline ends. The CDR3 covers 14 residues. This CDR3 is CASSLNPLSYEQYF. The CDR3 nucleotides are TGTGCCAGCAGTTTAAATCCACTCTCCTACGAGCAGTACTTC.

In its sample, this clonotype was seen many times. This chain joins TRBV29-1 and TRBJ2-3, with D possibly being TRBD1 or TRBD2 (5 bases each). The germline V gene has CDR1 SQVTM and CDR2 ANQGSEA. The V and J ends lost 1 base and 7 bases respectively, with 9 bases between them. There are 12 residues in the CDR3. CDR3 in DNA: TGCAGCGTTGAAGGGGGGAAGCATACGCAGTATTTT. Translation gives CSVEGGKHTQYF.

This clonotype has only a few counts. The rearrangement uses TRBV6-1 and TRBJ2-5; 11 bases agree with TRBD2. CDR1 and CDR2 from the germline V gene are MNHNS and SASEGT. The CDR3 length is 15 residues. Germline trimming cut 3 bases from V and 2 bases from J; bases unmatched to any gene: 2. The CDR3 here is CASSETSGEQETQYF. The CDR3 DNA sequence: TGTGCCAGCAGTGAGACTAGCGGGGAACAAGAGACCCAGTACTTC.

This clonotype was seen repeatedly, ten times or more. The DNA for the CDR3 is TGTGCCAGCAGCGTAGGGACAGGGCGAATGAACACTGAAGCTTTCTTT. The encoded protein is CASSVGTGRMNTEAFF. The chain couples TRBV9 to TRBJ1-1, with 8 nucleotides matching TRBD1. V lost 0 bases to trimming and J lost 0 bases; unmatched junction nucleotides: 4. The CDR3 spans 16 residues. Germline lookup yields CDR1 SGDLS and CDR2 YYNGEE. The whole variable domain, filled in from reference TRBV9 and TRBJ1-1, reads DSGVTQTPKHLITATGQRVTLRCSPRSGDLSVYWYQQSLDQGLQFLIQYYNGEERAKGNILERFSAQQFPDLHSELNLSSLELGDSALYFCASSVGTGRMNTEAFFGQGTRLTVV.

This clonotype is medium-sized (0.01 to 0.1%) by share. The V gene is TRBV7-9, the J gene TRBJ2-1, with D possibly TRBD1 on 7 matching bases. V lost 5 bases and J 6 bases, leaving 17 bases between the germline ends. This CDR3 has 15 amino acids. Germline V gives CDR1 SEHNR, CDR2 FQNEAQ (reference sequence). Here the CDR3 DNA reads TGTGCCAGCAGCAACCTTCAGGGGGGAACCAATGAGCAGTTCTTC. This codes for CASSNLQGGTNEQFF.

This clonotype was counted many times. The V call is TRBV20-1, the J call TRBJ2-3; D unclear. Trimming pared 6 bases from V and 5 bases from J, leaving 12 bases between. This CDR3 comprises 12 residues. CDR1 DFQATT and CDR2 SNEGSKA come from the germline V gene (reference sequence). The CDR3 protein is CSAFEGKDTQYF. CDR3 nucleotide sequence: TGCAGTGCCTTTGAAGGGAAAGATACGCAGTATTTT.

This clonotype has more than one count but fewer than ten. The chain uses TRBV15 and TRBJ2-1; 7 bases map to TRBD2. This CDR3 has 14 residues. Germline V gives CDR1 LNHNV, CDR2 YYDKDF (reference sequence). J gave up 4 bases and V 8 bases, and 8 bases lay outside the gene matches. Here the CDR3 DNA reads TGTGCCACCGCATTAGCGGGCCGATACAATGAGCAGTTCTTC. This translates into CATALAGRYNEQFF.

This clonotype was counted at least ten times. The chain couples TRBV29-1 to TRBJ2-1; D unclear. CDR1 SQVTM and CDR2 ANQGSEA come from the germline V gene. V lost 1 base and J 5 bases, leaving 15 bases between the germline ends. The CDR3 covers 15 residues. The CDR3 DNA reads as TGCAGCGTTGAAGGACACAGACGGAAGAACAATGAGCAGTTCTTC. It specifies CSVEGHRRKNNEQFF.

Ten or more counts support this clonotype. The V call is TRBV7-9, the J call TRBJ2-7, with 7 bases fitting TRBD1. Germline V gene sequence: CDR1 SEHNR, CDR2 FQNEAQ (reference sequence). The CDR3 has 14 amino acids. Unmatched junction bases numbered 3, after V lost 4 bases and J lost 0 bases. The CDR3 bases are TGTGCCAGCAGCTCGACAGGGAGCTCCTACGAGCAGTACTTC. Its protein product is CASSSTGSSYEQYF.

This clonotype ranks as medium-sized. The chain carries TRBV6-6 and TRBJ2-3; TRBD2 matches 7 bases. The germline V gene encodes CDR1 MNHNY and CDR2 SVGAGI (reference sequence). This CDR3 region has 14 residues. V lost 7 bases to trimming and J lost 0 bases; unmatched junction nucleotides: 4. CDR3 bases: TGTGCCAGCATAGCGGGCCTTAGCACAGATACGCAGTATTTT. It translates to CASIAGLSTDTQYF.

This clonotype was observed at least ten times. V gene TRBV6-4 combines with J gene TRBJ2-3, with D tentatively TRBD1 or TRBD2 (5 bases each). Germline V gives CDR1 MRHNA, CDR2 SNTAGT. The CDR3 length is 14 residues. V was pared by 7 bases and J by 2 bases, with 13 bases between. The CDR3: CASTPGPSTDTQYF. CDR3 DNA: TGTGCCAGCACCCCGGGACCCTCCACAGATACGCAGTATTTT.

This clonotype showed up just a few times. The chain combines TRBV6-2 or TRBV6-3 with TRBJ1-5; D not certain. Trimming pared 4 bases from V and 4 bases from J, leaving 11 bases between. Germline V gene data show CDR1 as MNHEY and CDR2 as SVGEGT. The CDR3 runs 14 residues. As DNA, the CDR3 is TGTGCCAGCAGTTCCGGACTGTGGAATCAGCCCCAGCATTTT. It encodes CASSSGLWNQPQHF.

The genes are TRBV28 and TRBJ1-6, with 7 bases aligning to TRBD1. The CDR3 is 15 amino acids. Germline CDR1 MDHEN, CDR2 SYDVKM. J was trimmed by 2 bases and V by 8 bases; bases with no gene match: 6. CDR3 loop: CASRRGIAYNSPLHF. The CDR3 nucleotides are TGTGCCAGCCGCAGGGGGATTGCCTATAATTCACCCCTCCACTTT.

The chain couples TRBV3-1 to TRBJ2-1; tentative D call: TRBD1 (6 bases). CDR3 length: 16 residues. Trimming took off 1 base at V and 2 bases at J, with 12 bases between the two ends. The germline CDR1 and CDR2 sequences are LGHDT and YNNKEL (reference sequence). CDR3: CASSQGSRGPYNEQFF. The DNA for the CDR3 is TGTGCCAGCAGCCAAGGGAGCAGGGGCCCCTACAATGAGCAGTTCTTC.

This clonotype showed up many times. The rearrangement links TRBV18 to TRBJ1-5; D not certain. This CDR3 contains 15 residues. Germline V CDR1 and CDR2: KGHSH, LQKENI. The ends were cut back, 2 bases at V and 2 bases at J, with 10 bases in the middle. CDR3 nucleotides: TGTGCCAGCTCACCAGGCAGCGGCGGCAATCAGCCCCAGCATTTT. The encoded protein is CASSPGSGGNQPQHF.

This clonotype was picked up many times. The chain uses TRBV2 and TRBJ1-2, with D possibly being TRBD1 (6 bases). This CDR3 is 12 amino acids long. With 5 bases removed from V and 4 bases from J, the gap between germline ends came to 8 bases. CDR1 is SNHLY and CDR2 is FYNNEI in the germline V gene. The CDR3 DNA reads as TGTGCCAGCAGTCAGGGGTTCTATGGCTACACCTTC. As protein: CASSQGFYGYTF.

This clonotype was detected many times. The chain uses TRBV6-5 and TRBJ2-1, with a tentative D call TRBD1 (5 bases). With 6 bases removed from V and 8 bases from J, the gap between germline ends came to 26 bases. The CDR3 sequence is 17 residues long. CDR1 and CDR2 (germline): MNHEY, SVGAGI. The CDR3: CASSHDQGFIVDDEQFF. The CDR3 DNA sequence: TGTGCCAGCAGCCATGACCAGGGATTTATCGTTGATGATGAGCAGTTCTTC.

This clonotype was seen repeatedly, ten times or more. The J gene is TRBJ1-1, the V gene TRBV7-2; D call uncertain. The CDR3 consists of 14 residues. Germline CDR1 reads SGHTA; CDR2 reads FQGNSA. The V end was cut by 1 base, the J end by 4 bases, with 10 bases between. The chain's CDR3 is CASSLESGTTEAFF. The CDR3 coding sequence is TGTGCCAGCAGCTTAGAGAGTGGAACCACTGAAGCTTTCTTT. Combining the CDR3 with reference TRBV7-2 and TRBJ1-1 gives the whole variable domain GAGVSQSPSNKVTEKGKDVELRCDPISGHTALYWYRQSLGQGLEFLIYFQGNSAPDKSGLPSDRFSAERTGGSVSTLTIQRTQQEDSAVYLCASSLESGTTEAFFGQGTRLTVV.

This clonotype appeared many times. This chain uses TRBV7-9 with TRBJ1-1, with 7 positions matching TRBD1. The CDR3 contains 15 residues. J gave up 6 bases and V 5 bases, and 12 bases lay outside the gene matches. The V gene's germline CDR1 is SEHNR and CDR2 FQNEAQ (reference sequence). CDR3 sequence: CASSQRGTERPEAFF. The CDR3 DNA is TGTGCCAGCAGCCAAAGAGGGACAGAGCGACCTGAAGCTTTCTTT.